This paragraph reports one T cell receptor (beta chain). Its target is unknown. This CDR3 spans 14 amino acids. V was pared by 5 bases and J by 4 bases, with 15 bases between. Germline V gives CDR1 SGHRS, CDR2 YFSETQ. Nobody among the patients had been given any treatment before thyroid surgery. In the source study's methods: The study's classifier, a distant-metastasis tool for papillary thyroid cancer, was built using CDR3 differences across clinicopathological groups. From the PCR reads, TCRdb re-called clones with MiXCR. These V and J calls derive from TCRdb rather than the authors' analysis. The sample includes 23,000 or so clones, roughly 22% of them seen just once. This sample stems from a study of metastatic and nonmetastatic thyroid tumors. Turning to the study itself: Comparison of repertoires was carried out across blood and tumor or nodule tissue from malignant and benign thyroid patients.

General study points: It was reported that TCR beta diversity was significantly higher in malignant thyroid tumors than benign nodules, in blood and tumor.

This clonotype originated in a female donor with papillary thyroid cancer or a benign thyroid nodule (not recorded which). Some clones in this sample may be carry-over from other donors' samples. The rearrangement joins TRBV5-1 to TRBJ2-5; D assignment may be TRBD1 or TRBD2 (5 bases each). The sequenced material came from blood. The CDR3 region is CASRSLGVVETQYF. As DNA, the CDR3 is TGCGCCAGCAGATCACTAGGGGTGGTAGAGACCCAGTACTTC.